Each of the 28 T cell receptor beta chains below was sequenced from the same sample in a study of blood T cell repertoires in COVID-19. Repertoires were generated with immunoSEQ multiplex PCR, while TCRdb's copy carries only in-frame clones and drops some. The sample records about 190,000 clones, around 80% being singletons. Sequencing used peripheral blood. These receptors all come from a human donor in a cohort sampled during active COVID-19.

As DNA, the CDR3 is TGTGCCACGCTTGGTAGCGGTCGTCCTGCTGAGCAGTTCTTC. It codes for CATLGSGRPAEQFF. This rearrangement joins TRBV6-5 to TRBJ2-1; D is perhaps TRBD2 (6 bases). V was cut by 10 bases and J by 9 bases, with 22 bases left in between. Germline assignment: CDR1 MNHEY and CDR2 SVGAGI. There are 14 residues in the CDR3.

V gene TRBV29-1 combines with J gene TRBJ1-1; TRBD1 might be the D (6 bases). The CDR3 sequence is 13 residues long. Germline CDR1 reads SQVTM; CDR2 reads ANQGSEA. The V end was cut by 7 bases, the J end by 0 bases, with 12 bases between. CDR3 nucleotides: TGCAGCGCTAGTCAGGGGATGAACACTGAAGCTTTCTTT. Translated: CSASQGMNTEAFF.

The CDR3 DNA reads TGTGCCACCAGTGATTTTCCAGGGGAGGGCTACAATGAGCAGTTCTTC. This translates into CATSDFPGEGYNEQFF. This chain joins TRBV24-1 and TRBJ2-1; perhaps TRBD2 as D (7 bases). The CDR3 length is 16 residues. The germline gives CDR1 KGHDR, CDR2 SFDVKD. With 1 base removed from V and 3 bases from J, the gap between germline ends came to 12 bases.

The chain uses TRBV24-1 and TRBJ2-5; a weak D match, TRBD2 (6 bases). Germline V gives CDR1 KGHDR, CDR2 SFDVKD. The CDR3 runs to 19 residues. Trimming took 3 bases from V and 4 from J, leaving 26 bases between them. The DNA for the CDR3 is TGTGCCACCAGTGATCGGGGAGATATGGGGCGGGAAAGGGGAGAGACCCAGTACTTC. Translation: CATSDRGDMGRERGETQYF.

The gene calls are TRBV5-1 and TRBJ1-1, with 7 bases aligning to TRBD1. The length of the CDR3 is 14 residues. Trimming removed 4 bases from V and 7 bases from J; junction bases left unmatched: 10. Germline CDR1 is SGHRS and CDR2 is YFSETQ. The CDR3 protein is CASSASTGLDEAFF. CDR3 DNA sequence: TGCGCCAGCAGCGCCTCGACAGGGTTGGATGAAGCTTTCTTT. The full variable domain, its missing parts supplied by reference TRBV5-1 and TRBJ1-1, is KAGVTQTPRYLIKTRGQQVTLSCSPISGHRSVSWYQQTPGQGLQFLFEYFSETQRNKGNFPGRFSGRQFSNSRSEMNVSTLELGDSALYLCASSASTGLDEAFFGQGTRLTVV.

This clone was counted between two and nine times. The V gene is TRBV7-2, the J gene TRBJ2-1, with 8 positions matching TRBD2. CDR3 length: 14 amino acids. The trim removed 4 bases at V and 9 bases at J, leaving 8 bases unmatched. Per germline, CDR1 SGHTA and CDR2 FQGNSA. The CDR3 reads CASSSTGGPVEQFF. The CDR3 region has the DNA TGTGCCAGCAGCTCAACGGGGGGGCCGGTTGAGCAGTTCTTC. The whole variable domain, remainder taken from reference TRBV7-2 and TRBJ2-1, is GAGVSQSPSNKVTEKGKDVELRCDPISGHTALYWYRQSLGQGLEFLIYFQGNSAPDKSGLPSDRFSAERTGGSVSTLTIQRTQQEDSAVYLCASSSTGGPVEQFFGPGTRLTVL.

V gene TRBV7-9 combines with J gene TRBJ2-5; maybe TRBD2 (5 bases). The CDR3 covers 15 residues. The germline V gene has CDR1 SEHNR and CDR2 FQNEAQ (reference sequence). V dropped 0 bases and J dropped 4 bases, with 12 bases sitting between them. CDR3 loop: CASSLARAGLETQYF. Written as DNA, the CDR3 is TGTGCCAGCAGCTTAGCGAGGGCAGGTTTAGAGACCCAGTACTTC.

V is TRBV2 and J is TRBJ2-7; TRBD1 matches at 8 bases. The trim removed 10 bases at V and 6 bases at J, leaving 14 bases unmatched. Germline V CDR1 and CDR2: SNHLY, FYNNEI. This CDR3 has 14 amino acids. The CDR3 protein is CATSHRQGAGEQYF. The CDR3 DNA reads as TGTGCCACCTCACATCGGCAGGGGGCTGGCGAGCAGTACTTC.

The chain couples TRBV27 to TRBJ2-5; the match to TRBD1 covers 8 bases. The V gene's germline CDR1 is MNHEY and CDR2 SMNVEV (reference sequence). The CDR3 is 17 residues long. V shed 8 bases and J 1 base; nucleotides not matched to a gene: 15. DNA of the CDR3: TGTGCCAGCCGGCCAGGGGGCCTTGAACGACCCCAAGAGACCCAGTACTTC. This encodes CASRPGGLERPQETQYF.

V gene TRBV7-2 combines with J gene TRBJ1-4; D is ambiguous. Germline CDR1 reads SGHTA; CDR2 reads FQGNSA. The CDR3 length is 13 residues. V dropped 5 bases and J dropped 11 bases, with 15 bases sitting between them. CDR3 DNA: TGTGCCAGCAGCATTGATACCGGAGGGAAACTGTTTTTT. It yields the protein CASSIDTGGKLFF.

V is TRBV7-9 and J is TRBJ2-2; tentatively, D is TRBD1 (7 bases). V was shortened by 5 bases and J by 0 bases, with 16 bases between the two germline ends. Germline V lookup: CDR1 SEHNR, CDR2 FQNEAQ (reference sequence). The CDR3 runs 17 residues. CDR3 residues: CASSTSRQGSNTGELFF. In DNA, the CDR3 is TGTGCCAGCAGCACTAGCAGACAGGGCTCGAACACCGGGGAGCTGTTTTTT.

The V gene is TRBV5-4, the J gene TRBJ1-1, with TRBD1 as a possible D gene (5 bases). V dropped 0 bases and J dropped 5 bases, with 14 bases sitting between them. This CDR3 spans 15 amino acids. Germline CDR1 SGHNT, CDR2 YYREEE (reference sequence). CDR3 DNA sequence: TGTGCCAGCAGCTTGGACTTCGGGGGGGGAACTGAAGCTTTCTTT. It specifies CASSLDFGGGTEAFF. Together with reference TRBV5-4 and TRBJ1-1, the CDR3 gives the full variable domain: ETGVTQSPTHLIKTRGQQVTLRCSSQSGHNTVSWYQQALGQGPQFIFQYYREEENGRGNFPPRFSGLQFPNYSSELNVNALELDDSALYLCASSLDFGGGTEAFFGQGTRLTVV.

The J gene is TRBJ2-1, the V gene TRBV4-1; D perhaps matches TRBD2 (5 bases). Germline lookup yields CDR1 MGHRA and CDR2 YSYEKL. This CDR3 spans 16 amino acids. V lost 0 bases, J lost 0 bases, and 9 bases lay in between. CDR3 region: CASSQDGLSSYNEQFF. As DNA, the CDR3 is TGCGCCAGCAGCCAAGACGGACTCAGCTCCTACAATGAGCAGTTCTTC.

This sequence joins TRBV3-1 (or the pseudogene TRBV3-2) and TRBJ2-2; a possible D gene is TRBD1 (6 bases). Germline-derived CDR1 and CDR2 are LGHDT and YNNKEL (reference sequence). The length of the CDR3 is 14 residues. Trimming left V 0 bases short and J 4 bases short, with 6 bases between. The CDR3 region is CASSQEGGTGELFF. CDR3 in DNA: TGTGCCAGCAGCCAAGAAGGGGGCACCGGGGAGCTGTTTTTT.

The chain links TRBV29-1 to TRBJ2-3; TRBD2 is a possible D gene (6 bases). This CDR3 comprises 15 residues. The germline V gene encodes CDR1 SQVTM and CDR2 ANQGSEA. V shed 3 bases and J shed 0 bases, with 13 bases lying between them. The CDR3 DNA sequence: TGCAGCGTTGAGGGGGGAAGATCTAGCACAGATACGCAGTATTTT. It encodes CSVEGGRSSTDTQYF.

V usage is TRBV21-1 and J usage is TRBJ1-4; TRBD1 was called by the table and not checked on the DNA. TRBV21-1 is a listed pseudogene. The length of the CDR3 is 13 residues. The CDR3 DNA reads as TGTGCCAGCGGAGGGACAGGGAATGAAAAACTGTTTTTT. It codes for CASGGTGNEKLFF.

This clone was counted between two and nine times. CDR3 DNA: TGCGCCAGCAGACAGGTCCTTGGAGAGACCCAGTACTTC. As protein: CASRQVLGETQYF. The V and J genes are TRBV5-1 and TRBJ2-5; D might be TRBD1 (5 bases). V was clipped by 5 bases and J by 4 bases, with 12 bases between them. Germline V gives CDR1 SGHRS, CDR2 YFSETQ. This CDR3 spans 13 amino acids.

This clone was recorded a few times. The rearrangement links TRBV4-1 to TRBJ2-1, with D unclear. The CDR3 extends over 14 amino acids. Germline V gene data show CDR1 as MGHRA and CDR2 as YSYEKL. V lost 1 base and J lost 4, with 8 bases in between. DNA of the CDR3: TGCGCCAGCAGCCAAGTGCGGAGTTACAATGAGCAGTTCTTC. This encodes CASSQVRSYNEQFF.

This clone was recorded a few times. V is TRBV19 and J is TRBJ2-7; 9 nucleotides match TRBD1. This CDR3 is 11 amino acids long. Germline V gene lookup returns CDR1 LNHDA and CDR2 SQIVND (reference sequence). With V trimmed by 10 bases and J by 7 bases, 5 bases remained unmatched. The CDR3 DNA follows: TGTGCCACCGGGACAGGGACTGAGCAGTACGTC. This sequence encodes CATGTGTEQYV.

This clone was counted once. J is TRBJ2-5 and V is TRBV10-2, with 10 nucleotides matching TRBD1. J was trimmed by 5 bases and V by 6 bases; bases with no gene match: 0. This CDR3 has 12 residues. Germline lookup yields CDR1 WSHSY and CDR2 SAAADI. The CDR3 DNA reads TGCGCCAGCAGGGACAGGGGGGAGACCCAGTACTTC. This codes for CASRDRGETQYF.

V and J are TRBV5-1 and TRBJ1-1; D may be TRBD1 (5 bases). Germline values: CDR1 SGHRS, CDR2 YFSETQ. Between the trimmed V and J ends, which lost 0 bases and 4 bases, there was a span of 13 bases. This CDR3 is built from 15 residues. CDR3 bases: TGCGCCAGCAGCTTGGCCGGGGGTTCGGGCACTGAAGCTTTCTTT. Translated, it gives CASSLAGGSGTEAFF.

The chain employs TRBV5-1 and TRBJ1-3, with 9 bases that match TRBD1. Trimming removed 2 bases from V and 1 base from J; junction bases left unmatched: 4. This CDR3 region has 16 residues. Germline V gene sequence: CDR1 SGHRS, CDR2 YFSETQ. Written as DNA, the CDR3 is TGCGCCAGCAGCTTCGGGACAGGGCGTTCTGGAAACACCATATATTTT. This sequence encodes CASSFGTGRSGNTIYF.

V is TRBV5-1 and J is TRBJ2-1; 7 nucleotides match TRBD2. J was trimmed by 9 bases and V by 0 bases; bases with no gene match: 12. This CDR3 has 16 amino acids. Germline values: CDR1 SGHRS, CDR2 YFSETQ. This CDR3 reads CASSLESGIQNGEQFF. CDR3 in DNA: TGCGCCAGCAGCTTGGAGAGCGGGATCCAGAACGGTGAGCAGTTCTTC.

V usage is TRBV2 and J usage is TRBJ2-2, with unresolved D. V lost 1 base and J lost 1, with 4 bases in between. In germline, CDR1 is SNHLY, CDR2 FYNNEI. There are 14 residues in the CDR3. This CDR3 reads CASSEGQNTGELFF. The CDR3 coding sequence is TGTGCCAGCAGTGAAGGGCAGAACACCGGGGAGCTGTTTTTT.

The rearrangement joins TRBV5-6 to TRBJ1-2; weak D call: TRBD1 (5 bases). Trimming stripped 1 base from V and 4 bases from J, with 5 bases between. Germline CDR1 is SGHDT and CDR2 is YYEEEE. The CDR3 has 12 amino acids. In DNA form, the CDR3 reads TGTGCCAGCAGCTTGAGGGGCTATGGCTACACCTTC. Residues: CASSLRGYGYTF.

The rearrangement uses TRBV6-5 and TRBJ1-5; D perhaps matches TRBD1 (6 bases). Trimming cost V 8 bases and J 4 bases, with 12 bases left between them. This CDR3 spans 13 amino acids. Germline values: CDR1 MNHEY, CDR2 SVGAGI. The CDR3 reads CASSRTENQPQHF. The DNA for the CDR3 is TGTGCCAGCTCGCGGACAGAGAATCAGCCCCAGCATTTT.

This rearrangement joins TRBV19 to TRBJ2-1; D ambiguous. The CDR3 runs to 15 residues. The V gene's germline CDR1 is LNHDA and CDR2 SQIVND (reference sequence). The CDR3 loop reads CARMIEASGGNEQFF. CDR3 sequence (DNA): TGTGCGAGAATGATCGAGGCTAGTGGTGGCAATGAGCAGTTCTTC.

The rearrangement links TRBV4-1 to TRBJ2-1, with 9 bases that match TRBD2. The CDR3 runs to 16 residues. Germline V gene sequence: CDR1 MGHRA, CDR2 YSYEKL. J lost 5 bases, V lost 3 bases, and 8 bases had no gene match. The CDR3 loop is CASSHAGLARDNEQFF. The CDR3 DNA reads TGCGCCAGCAGCCACGCCGGACTAGCGCGAGACAATGAGCAGTTCTTC.